Listed below are T cell receptor beta chains from one sample, sequenced in a study of blood T cells in healthy people across ages. Each CDR3 protein is one row after TCRdb ran MiXCR on the 5' RACE reads. Of hundreds of thousands of distinct CDR3 sequences detected, around 24% appear once; the ten largest clones hold around 3%. The same data also contributed to another study, on T cells of mothers and their children.

Specimen: blood. The source of these receptors is a boy aged 10-17 years in good health. CDR3s include the opening cysteine and the closing phenylalanine or tryptophan. The D gene is left open where the match is weak. Not all rows give a size; the values are once, few, many and, for expanded clones, a class.

D gene	V gene	J gene	clone size	CDR3 protein	CDR3 DNA
-	TRBV20-1	TRBJ2-7	-	CSSRGPGVYEQYF	TGCAGTTCCCGGGGTCCGGGTGTCTACGAGCAGTACTTC
TRBD2	TRBV3-1	TRBJ2-5	-	CASSQEGLAGGYQETQYF	TGTGCCAGCAGCCAAGAAGGACTAGCGGGGGGATACCAAGAGACCCAGTACTTC
TRBD1	TRBV6-5	TRBJ2-4	-	CASSYSRQGKNIQYF	TGTGCCAGCAGTTACTCACGACAGGGAAAAAACATTCAGTACTTC
-	TRBV5-6	TRBJ2-6	-	CASSFPPNSGANVLTF	TGTGCCAGCAGCTTTCCCCCAAACTCTGGGGCCAACGTCCTGACTTTC
-	TRBV10-2	TRBJ2-7	-	CASHKGGEQYF	TGCGCCAGCCACAAGGGGGGCGAGCAGTACTTC
-	TRBV29-1	TRBJ1-1	-	CSVVRGTVPEAFF	TGCAGCGTTGTACGGGGGACGGTCCCTGAAGCTTTCTTT
-	TRBV7-3	TRBJ2-3	-	CASSSWENTDTQYF	TGTGCCAGCAGCTCTTGGGAAAACACAGATACGCAGTATTTT
TRBD1	TRBV20-1	TRBJ1-2	-	CSASAGTVYGYTF	TGCAGTGCTAGCGCCGGGACAGTCTATGGCTACACCTTC
TRBD1	TRBV29-1	TRBJ2-1	-	CSVGDRVPPGGQFF	TGCAGCGTAGGGGACAGGGTGCCCCCAGGAGGGCAGTTCTTC
TRBD2	TRBV24-1	TRBJ2-1	-	CATSGPGLAGGNNEQFF	TGTGCCACCAGTGGTCCGGGACTAGCGGGGGGGAATAATGAGCAGTTCTTC
-	TRBV3-1	TRBJ1-2	-	CASSHRPWNSGDYGYTF	TGTGCCAGCAGCCACCGCCCTTGGAACAGTGGGGACTATGGCTACACCTTC
-	TRBV9	TRBJ2-5	many	CASSVEQETQYF	TGTGCCAGCAGCGTCGAGCAAGAGACCCAGTACTTC
TRBD2	TRBV5-1	TRBJ2-1	-	CASSPGRDEQFF	TGCGCCAGCAGCCCCGGGAGGGATGAGCAGTTCTTC
TRBD2	TRBV28	TRBJ2-7	few	CASSFLVGVAGGPEYEQYF	TGTGCCAGCAGTTTCCTCGTAGGGGTAGCGGGGGGGCCAGAATACGAGCAGTACTTC
-	TRBV28	TRBJ2-7	-	CASSLDQPLPYEQYF	TGTGCCAGCAGTTTAGACCAGCCGCTTCCCTACGAGCAGTACTTC
TRBD1	TRBV6-5	TRBJ1-5	few	CASSTTGGIGSNQPQHF	TGTGCCAGCAGTACTACAGGGGGCATCGGGAGCAATCAGCCCCAGCATTTT
-	TRBV18	TRBJ2-1	few	CASSPPDLSYYNEQFF	TGTGCCAGCTCACCACCGGACCTATCCTATTACAATGAGCAGTTCTTC
TRBD1	TRBV12-3/TRBV12-4	TRBJ1-2	few	CAGSLRQGSYGYTF	TGTGCCGGCAGCCTTCGACAGGGAAGCTATGGCTACACCTTC
TRBD1	TRBV20-1	TRBJ2-5	few	CSARPSGTGAGEQYF	TGCAGTGCTAGGCCCTCCGGGACAGGGGCTGGGGAGCAGTACTTC
-	TRBV5-1	TRBJ2-5	few	CASSGGTPSGETQYF	TGCGCCAGCAGCGGCGGGACACCATCAGGAGAGACCCAGTACTTC
TRBD2	TRBV10-3	TRBJ2-7	few	CAISESWTSGASYEQYF	TGTGCCATCAGTGAGTCTTGGACTAGCGGGGCGTCCTACGAGCAGTACTTC
-	TRBV25-1	TRBJ2-7	few	CASSDLQGSQEQYF	TGTGCCAGCAGTGACTTGCAGGGATCGCAGGAGCAGTACTTC
-	TRBV6-2/TRBV6-3	TRBJ2-3	few	CASRKTGTLSSTDTQYF	TGTGCCAGCAGGAAGACCGGGACACTATCTAGCACAGATACGCAGTATTTT
-	TRBV30	TRBJ2-1	few	CAWSKKAISSYNEQFF	TGTGCCTGGAGTAAGAAGGCCATAAGCTCCTACAATGAGCAGTTCTTC
-	TRBV5-1	TRBJ1-3	few	CASSETSSGNTIYF	TGCGCCAGCAGCGAAACAAGCTCTGGAAACACCATATATTTT
-	TRBV12-3/TRBV12-4	TRBJ1-4	few	CASSLSGRQRIFNEKLFF	TGTGCCAGCAGTTTATCGGGACGGCAGAGAATATTTAATGAAAAACTGTTTTTT
TRBD1	TRBV13	TRBJ2-5	few	CASSATGEETQYF	TGTGCCAGCAGCGCAACAGGGGAAGAGACCCAGTACTTC
TRBD2	TRBV12-3/TRBV12-4	TRBJ2-1	-	CASSLGLAGENEQFF	TGTGCCAGCAGTTTGGGACTAGCGGGGGAAAATGAGCAGTTCTTC
TRBD1	TRBV5-5	TRBJ1-4	-	CASTTQGGIGEKLFF	TGTGCCAGCACCACCCAGGGGGGCATCGGTGAAAAACTGTTTTTT
-	TRBV20-1	TRBJ2-7	few	CSARALSSYEQYF	TGCAGTGCTCGGGCCCTGAGCTCCTACGAGCAGTACTTC
TRBD1	TRBV2	TRBJ2-7	-	CASSEIRQGGEQYF	TGTGCCAGCAGTGAGATTAGACAGGGTGGCGAGCAGTACTTC
-	TRBV20-1	TRBJ1-5	-	CSARSAGSQPQHF	TGCAGTGCCCGGTCGGCAGGGAGTCAGCCCCAGCATTTT
-	TRBV6-5	TRBJ2-2	-	CASSYSTRGTGELFF	TGTGCCAGCAGTTACTCGACCCGGGGTACTGGGGAGCTGTTTTTT
TRBD1	TRBV12-3/TRBV12-4	TRBJ1-3	many	CASSRQGTGNTIYF	TGTGCCAGCAGTCGACAGGGGACTGGAAACACCATATATTTT
TRBD2	TRBV7-2	TRBJ2-5	-	CASSHSGVQETQYF	TGTGCCAGCAGCCATAGCGGGGTACAAGAGACCCAGTACTTC
TRBD1	TRBV15	TRBJ1-3	few	CATSRDFGQGAVGNTIYF	TGTGCCACCAGCAGAGATTTCGGACAGGGGGCTGTTGGAAACACCATATATTTT
-	TRBV2	TRBJ1-1	-	CASTWLQDEAFF	TGTGCCAGCACCTGGTTGCAGGATGAAGCTTTCTTT
-	TRBV29-1	TRBJ2-5	few	CSVQEGSTQYF	TGCAGCGTTCAGGAGGGATCGACCCAGTACTTC
TRBD2	TRBV12-3/TRBV12-4	TRBJ2-5	once	CASSRSGVLQETQYF	TGTGCCAGCTCTCGTAGCGGGGTGCTCCAAGAGACCCAGTACTTC
TRBD1	TRBV7-9	TRBJ1-5	-	CASSSSGTGWGNQPQHF	TGTGCCAGCAGCTCGTCTGGGACAGGGTGGGGCAATCAGCCCCAGCATTTT
TRBD2	TRBV4-2	TRBJ2-3	-	CASSQVLAGRTDTQYF	TGTGCCAGCAGCCAAGTACTAGCGGGACGCACAGATACGCAGTATTTT
-	TRBV19	TRBJ1-2	-	CASKRAPANYGYTF	TGTGCCAGTAAAAGAGCACCAGCTAACTATGGCTACACCTTC
-	TRBV2	TRBJ2-7	many	CASTESSSYEQYF	TGTGCCAGCACAGAGTCGAGCTCCTACGAGCAGTACTTC
TRBD1	TRBV12-3/TRBV12-4	TRBJ2-1	few	CASRTGQGYNEQFF	TGTGCCAGCAGAACGGGACAGGGGTACAATGAGCAGTTCTTC
-	TRBV15	TRBJ2-3	-	CATSLPAAYPDTQYF	TGTGCCACCAGCTTACCAGCGGCCTACCCAGATACGCAGTATTTT
-	TRBV13	TRBJ2-3	-	CASSPILRGRTDTQYF	TGTGCCAGCAGCCCAATCCTACGGGGCAGAACAGATACGCAGTATTTT
-	TRBV3-1	TRBJ1-4	-	CASSQARGRTNEKLFF	TGTGCCAGCAGCCAAGCCAGGGGCCGGACTAATGAAAAACTGTTTTTT
TRBD2	TRBV20-1	TRBJ2-1	few	CSARVWGLAGGSGNEQFF	TGCAGTGCTAGAGTTTGGGGACTAGCGGGAGGGTCAGGCAATGAGCAGTTCTTC